This T cell receptor (beta chain) comes out of a study of regulatory T cells. Study outcomes and limitations: In CD3G-deficient patients, conventional CD4+ T cells were enriched for hydrophobic CDR3 residues at positions 6 and 7.

Concerning this clone itself: Its antigen is not identified.

All CD3G-deficient patients showed autoimmunity, more severe in two. Patients, 2 to 39 years old, had expanded memory T-cell proportions. Regulatory (CD25-high CD127-low) and conventional (CD25-low CD127-high) CD4+ T cells were sorted separately. The CDR3 loop spans 14 amino acids. V was pared by 6 bases and J by 0 bases, with 2 bases of the junction left unmatched. Germline CDR1 reads KGHSH; CDR2 reads LQKENI. Amplification used 52 TRBV primers and 13 TRBJ primers. Here immunoSEQ multiplex PCR was the method, and the copy in TCRdb shows in-frame clones only, minus some. This table holds about 28,000 clones, about nine tenths found once.

The origin of this receptor is a person aged 18 to 35 with CD3G deficiency. The sample comprised conventional CD4+ T cells sorted from blood. The chain has TRBV18 and TRBJ2-5; 9 bases are shared with TRBD1. CDR3 in DNA: TGTGCCAGCTCGGACAGGGGTCACCAAGAGACCCAGTACTTC. Its translation is CASSDRGHQETQYF.